These 6 T cell receptor beta chains originate from one sample sequenced in a study of T cell responses to AZD1222 COVID-19 vaccine. Generated by immunoSEQ multiplex PCR, the TCRdb table keeps only in-frame clones and is missing some. Of fewer than 150,000 clones listed, 88% are singletons. The sample consisted of peripheral blood, taken on day 0 of AZD1222 vaccination. Receptors originate from an adult in good health.

The V call is TRBV12-3 or TRBV12-4, the J call TRBJ2-1; no clear D. With 3 bases removed from V and 6 bases from J, the gap between germline ends came to 0 bases. This CDR3 has 10 amino acids. The CDR3 sequence is CASSFNEQFF. The DNA of the CDR3 is TGTGCCAGCAGTTTCAATGAGCAGTTCTTC.

V usage is TRBV6-5 and J usage is TRBJ1-1; tentative D call: TRBD1 (6 bases). Germline V gives CDR1 MNHEY, CDR2 SVGAGI. This CDR3 contains 15 residues. V was trimmed by 7 bases and J by 1 base, leaving 16 bases between them. The CDR3 sequence is CASTTRGGRNTEAFF. CDR3 sequence (DNA): TGTGCCAGCACCACGAGGGGGGGGAGGAACACTGAAGCTTTCTTT.

This chain connects TRBV9 to TRBJ1-6; TRBD1 agrees at 9 bases. Germline loops: CDR1 SGDLS, CDR2 YYNGEE. V shed 3 bases, J shed 6 bases, and the junction held 10 bases outside the gene matches. The CDR3 loop spans 17 amino acids. CDR3 region: CASSANTGTGSNSPLHF. The CDR3 bases are TGTGCCAGCAGCGCTAACACCGGGACAGGGTCTAATTCACCCCTCCACTTT.

The V call is TRBV10-1, the J call TRBJ1-4; TRBD1 is a possible D gene (6 bases). The V end lost 4 bases, the J end lost 8 bases, and 11 bases lay between the germline ends. The CDR3 is made up of 13 amino acids. Germline lookup yields CDR1 WNHNN and CDR2 SYGVQD (reference sequence). CDR3 DNA: TGCGCCAGCAGTGTCAGGGGTGGCGAAAAACTGTTTTTT. Amino acid sequence: CASSVRGGEKLFF.

On this clone itself: This specimen includes other DNA sequences encoding the same CDR3. J is TRBJ2-3 and V is TRBV4-2, with TRBD2 identical over 9 bases. The germline gives CDR1 LGHNA, CDR2 YNFKEQ. V shed 1 base, J shed 5 bases, and the junction held 7 bases outside the gene matches. CDR3 size: 16 residues. CDR3 sequence: CASSQGLAGGQDTQYF. The CDR3 coding sequence is TGTGCCAGCAGCCAAGGCCTGGCGGGGGGGCAAGATACGCAGTATTTT.

This clone has a single count. This sequence joins TRBV7-9 and TRBJ2-7, with D unresolved. CDR1 is SEHNR, CDR2 FQNEAQ, per germline (reference sequence). Trimming pared 5 bases from V and 7 bases from J, leaving 12 bases between. CDR3 size: 12 residues. The DNA for the CDR3 is TGTGCCAGCAGCCCAACACCTTGGGAGCAGTACTTC. It yields the protein CASSPTPWEQYF.